This T cell receptor beta chain was recorded in a study of regulatory T cells in long-lasting Graves disease. Construction of TCR beta libraries relied on iRepertoire HTBI primers and on Arm-PCR targeting CDR3 regions. TCRdb ran MiXCR on the multiplex PCR reads and lists one entry per CDR3 protein. The sample contains roughly 400,000 distinct CDR3 sequences, 15% of which appear only once. Germline V gives CDR1 LNHNV, CDR2 YYDKDF (reference sequence). The CDR3 is 14 amino acids. Germline trimming cut 5 bases from V and 7 bases from J; bases unmatched to any gene: 6. Time point here: newly diagnosed GD, antithyroid drugs for less than 3 months. From PBMCs, RNA was extracted and then used to make the TCR library. A few counts support this clonotype. The same sample was also studied in work on T cells in Graves' hyperthyroidism and ophthalmopathy.

The chain uses TRBV15 and TRBJ1-5; 9 bases fit TRBD1. This sequence was found in a woman between 40 and 55 years old with Graves disease. Sequenced here: peripheral blood mononuclear cells (PBMCs), sampled at new diagnosis, from a patient treated with antithyroid drugs. The CDR3, as DNA: TGTGCCACCAGCCCCGACAGGGGGTCCCAGCCCCAGCATTTT. Amino acid sequence: CATSPDRGSQPQHF.